This T cell receptor beta chain was observed in a study of technical replicates of blood from four donors. Germline CDR1 ENHRY, CDR2 SYGVKD. With V trimmed by 4 bases and J by 5 bases, 5 bases remained unmatched. The CDR3 covers 14 residues. The assay was immunoSEQ multiplex PCR, and TCRdb's table has in-frame clones only and misses some. This table holds around 68,000 clones, roughly 97% found once. Sample: T cells isolated from PBMCs. The V gene is TRBV10-3, the J gene TRBJ1-3, with 7 bases aligning to TRBD1. This receptor was obtained from a human donor in good health. CDR3 nucleotides: TGTGCCATCAGTGGGGGGACAGATAGAAACACCATATATTTT. It yields the protein CAISGGTDRNTIYF.